These 17 T cell receptor beta chains came from one sample sequenced in a study of cytomegalovirus exposure and HLA in healthy donors (dated by TCRdb to the late 2010s). To prepare the library, the immunoSEQ multiplex PCR assay was applied. For the multiplex PCR, a mixture combining 60 forward primers for TCR Vbeta segments and 13 reverse primers for TCR Jbeta segments was used. TCRdb obtained this table from immuneACCESS and retained in-frame rearrangements with V and J assigned. These tables miss some clones; where compared with another copy, unresolved V genes account for less than half of the shortfall, and the remainder is unexplained. Here the sample has around 150,000 clones; over 70% occur a single time. The ten largest account for approximately 15% of the sample. The specimen was PBMCs. The origin of the receptors is a woman between 35 and 50 years old in good health and CMV-seronegative.

About this clone itself: At one of its ends the junction is not consistent with the germline gene, which may arise from a read error. This chain joins TRBV11-3 and TRBJ2-4; D call uncertain. The CDR3 loop spans 11 amino acids. The V gene's germline CDR1 is SGHNT and CDR2 YENEEA. CDR3 loop: CASSEENSQYF. CDR3 DNA: TGTGCCAGCAGCGAAGAAAACAGTCAGTACTTC. Using reference TRBV11-3 and TRBJ2-4 for the parts outside the CDR3, the full variable domain is EAGVVQSPRYKIIEKKQPVAFWCNPISGHNTLYWYLQNLGQGPELLIRYENEEAVDDSQLPKDRFSAERLKGVDSTLKIQPAELGDSAVYLCASSEENSQYFGAGTRLSVL.

The chain joins TRBV15 to TRBJ1-1, with D possibly matching TRBD1 (5 bases). The V end lost 5 bases, the J end lost 2 bases, and 9 bases lay between the germline ends. The CDR3 runs 13 residues. Germline V gene sequence: CDR1 LNHNV, CDR2 YYDKDF (reference sequence). The CDR3 spells CATSYRPNTEAFF. In nucleotides, the CDR3 is TGTGCCACCAGCTACAGGCCAAACACTGAAGCTTTCTTT.

This clone was counted between two and nine times. The chain recombines TRBV27 with TRBJ1-2; D gene unclear. Trimming cost V 8 bases and J 5 bases, with 18 bases left between them. Looked up from germline, CDR1 is MNHEY and CDR2 is SMNVEV (reference sequence). The CDR3 runs to 14 residues. The CDR3 reads CASAPRWGGYGYTF. The DNA of the CDR3 is TGTGCCAGCGCTCCCAGGTGGGGAGGATATGGCTACACCTTC.

The genes are TRBV6-1 and TRBJ2-7, with TRBD1 matching 7 bases. The CDR3 runs to 15 residues. Germline V lookup: CDR1 MNHNS, CDR2 SASEGT. Unmatched junction bases numbered 10, after V lost 5 bases and J lost 3 bases. CDR3 sequence reads: CASSRGRDRNYEQYF. Written as DNA, the CDR3 is TGTGCCAGCAGTAGAGGCCGGGACAGAAACTACGAGCAGTACTTC.

This rearrangement joins TRBV7-2 to TRBJ1-4; maybe TRBD1 (5 bases). The V gene's germline CDR1 is SGHTA and CDR2 FQGNSA. The CDR3 extends over 15 amino acids. Trimming removed 3 bases from V and 4 bases from J, with 12 bases in between. CDR3 region: CASSFTGQVNEKLFF. In DNA form, the CDR3 reads TGTGCCAGCAGCTTTACAGGACAAGTTAATGAAAAACTGTTTTTT.

This clone was seen only once. The rearrangement joins TRBV10-3 to TRBJ2-7; 7 nucleotides align to TRBD1. J gave up 5 bases and V 8 bases, and 9 bases lay outside the gene matches. Germline CDR1 ENHRY, CDR2 SYGVKD. The CDR3 contains 13 residues. CDR3 in DNA: TGTGCCATCGCCAGACAGGGTACCAACGAGCAGTACTTC. It translates to CAIARQGTNEQYF.

The rearrangement links TRBV5-5 to TRBJ1-4, with TRBD1 as a possible D gene (5 bases). Trimming left V 1 base short and J 5 bases short, with 9 bases between. Germline CDR1 is SGHKS and CDR2 is YYEKEE (reference sequence). This CDR3 is 14 amino acids long. CDR3 sequence: CASSLSQGNEKLFF. The CDR3 DNA follows: TGTGCCAGCAGCTTGTCCCAGGGCAATGAAAAACTGTTTTTT.

A remark on this clone: A junction boundary mismatches the germline segment, possibly from a read error. At the DNA level, this CDR3 is encoded by other sequences in the same sample as well. The chain is built from TRBV7-2 and TRBJ1-1, with 7 bases lining up with TRBD1. The germline V gene encodes CDR1 SGHTA and CDR2 FQGNSA. The CDR3 runs to 13 residues. The CDR3 nucleotides read TGCGCCAGCAGCACAGGGGTCTTCACTGAAGCTTTCTTT. Amino acids: CASSTGVFTEAFF. Supplemented by reference TRBV7-2 and TRBJ1-1, the full variable domain reads GAGVSQSPSNKVTEKGKDVELRCDPISGHTALYWYRQSLGQGLEFLIYFQGNSAPDKSGLPSDRFSAERTGGSVSTLTIQRTQQEDSAVYLCASSTGVFTEAFFGQGTRLTVV.

This chain connects TRBV4-1 to TRBJ2-2; TRBD2 matches 7 bases. The CDR3 has 14 residues. V lost 5 bases to trimming and J lost 3 bases; unmatched junction nucleotides: 3. From germline, CDR1 is MGHRA and CDR2 YSYEKL. CDR3 amino acids: CASSKGRDTGELFF. CDR3 in DNA: TGCGCCAGCAGCAAGGGGAGGGACACCGGGGAGCTGTTTTTT.

The chain combines TRBV28 with TRBJ1-3, with D hard to call. CDR1 is MDHEN and CDR2 is SYDVKM in the germline V gene. This CDR3 region has 15 residues. Trimming pared 5 bases from V and 0 bases from J, leaving 11 bases between. The CDR3 DNA reads as TGTGCCAGCAGTACCGCGAGCGGCTCTGGAAACACCATATATTTT. Translation gives CASSTASGSGNTIYF.

V and J are TRBV6-4 and TRBJ2-2; TRBD2 is a possible D gene (6 bases). Trimming removed 3 bases from V and 4 bases from J, with 12 bases in between. Germline CDR1 is MRHNA and CDR2 is SNTAGT. The CDR3 contains 15 residues. This CDR3 reads CASSETSDSTGELFF. The CDR3 nucleotides read TGTGCCAGCAGTGAGACTAGTGATTCCACCGGGGAGCTGTTTTTT.

V gene TRBV7-9 combines with J gene TRBJ2-5, with 7 bases fitting TRBD1. Per the germline V gene, CDR1 is SEHNR and CDR2 is FQNEAQ (reference sequence). This CDR3 has 17 amino acids. V gave up 4 bases and J gave up 5 bases; unmatched junction bases: 16. CDR3 region: CASSSRALDRDDETQYF. DNA for the CDR3: TGTGCCAGCAGCTCCCGGGCCCTCGACAGGGATGATGAGACCCAGTACTTC.

The chain combines TRBV4-1 with TRBJ2-2; 7 nucleotides line up with TRBD1. Unmatched junction bases numbered 12, after V lost 1 base and J lost 4 bases. Germline V lookup: CDR1 MGHRA, CDR2 YSYEKL. This CDR3 has 18 residues. The CDR3 protein is CASSQGRTGAVITGELFF. The CDR3, as DNA: TGCGCCAGCAGCCAAGGCCGAACAGGGGCGGTTATCACCGGGGAGCTGTTTTTT.

The chain employs TRBV5-1 and TRBJ1-2; 10 nucleotides line up with TRBD1. The CDR3 covers 16 residues. V lost 5 bases to trimming and J lost 8 bases; unmatched junction nucleotides: 15. Germline lookup yields CDR1 SGHRS and CDR2 YFSETQ. CDR3 DNA: TGCGCCAGCAGGTCGACAGGGGGCGCCGGTCTTCTCGGCTACACCTTC. It encodes CASRSTGGAGLLGYTF.

This clone has only one observation. The chain links TRBV30 to TRBJ2-7, with 11 bases identical to TRBD1. With V trimmed by 4 bases and J by 2 bases, 4 bases remained unmatched. CDR3 length equals 14 residues. Germline V gene data show CDR1 as GTSNPN and CDR2 as SVGIG (reference sequence). The CDR3 bases are TGTGCCTGGACCGGGACAGGGGGACCCTACGAGCAGTACTTC. Residues: CAWTGTGGPYEQYF.

CDR3 in amino acids: CASSKDRGRDYEQYF. The CDR3 nucleotides are TGTGCCAGCAGCAAGGATCGCGGGAGGGACTACGAGCAGTACTTC. J is TRBJ2-7 and V is TRBV21-1; the D call in the table, TRBD2, was not verified against the DNA. TRBV21-1 is noted as a pseudogene. The CDR3 runs to 15 residues.

The rearrangement joins TRBV28 to TRBJ2-5, with a possible D match to TRBD1 (5 bases). The J call may be mistaken, given a closer DNA end match to TRBJ2-7. This CDR3 has 14 amino acids. Germline CDR1 is MDHEN and CDR2 is SYDVKM. The CDR3 sequence: CASSSGPPRYEQYF. The CDR3 nucleotides read TGTGCCAGCAGTTCAGGGCCCCCTAGGTACGAGCAGTACTTC.